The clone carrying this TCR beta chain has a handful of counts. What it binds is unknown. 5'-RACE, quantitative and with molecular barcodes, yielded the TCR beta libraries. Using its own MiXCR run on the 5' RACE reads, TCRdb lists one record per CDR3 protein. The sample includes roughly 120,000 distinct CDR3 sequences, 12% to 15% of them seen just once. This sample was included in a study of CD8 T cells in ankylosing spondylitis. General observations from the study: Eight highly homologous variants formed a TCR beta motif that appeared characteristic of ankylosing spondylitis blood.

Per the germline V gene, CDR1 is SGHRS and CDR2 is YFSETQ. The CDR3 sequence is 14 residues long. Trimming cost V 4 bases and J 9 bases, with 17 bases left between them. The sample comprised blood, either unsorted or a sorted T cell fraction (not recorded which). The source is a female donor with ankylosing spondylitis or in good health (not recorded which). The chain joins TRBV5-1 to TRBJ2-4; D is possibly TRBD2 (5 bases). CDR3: CASSEGFYAGIQYF. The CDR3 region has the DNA TGCGCCAGCAGCGAAGGGTTCTACGCGGGCATTCAGTACTTC.